A selection of T cell receptor beta chains follows, all from one sample in a study of T cell repertoires and HLA-DP antigens. What these receptors recognize is not known. The data were produced by immunoSEQ multiplex PCR, yet TCRdb's version contains in-frame clones alone and is incomplete. Among over 100,000 clones, 80% to 95% were seen once, and the ten largest hold about 0.27%. Sequencing was carried out using CD4+ T cells from PBMCs. Receptors were obtained from a woman younger than 30 in good health and CMV-seronegative. CDR3s include the opening cysteine and the closing phenylalanine or tryptophan. A D gene is named only where the DNA matches it firmly. Size tells how often a clone was seen (once, few, many) or the class of an expanded clone, and some rows leave it out.

CDR3nt: TGTGCCAGCAGTTACTCGGCCGGTTATGGCTACACCTTC
CDR3aa: CASSYSAGYGYTF
d_gene: -
v_gene: TRBV6-5
abundance: -
j_gene: TRBJ1-2

CDR3nt: TGTGCCAGCTCCCCCCGGACAGGGGTCGAGCAGTACTTC
CDR3aa: CASSPRTGVEQYF
d_gene: TRBD1
v_gene: TRBV9
abundance: -
j_gene: TRBJ2-7

CDR3nt: TGTGCCATCAGTGACGTGCGGGAGGGCAGGGATACGCAGTATTTT
CDR3aa: CAISDVREGRDTQYF
d_gene: TRBD2
v_gene: TRBV10-3
abundance: -
j_gene: TRBJ2-3

CDR3nt: TGTGCCAGCAGTCCCGGGACAGGGGTATCCTACGAGCAGTACTTC
CDR3aa: CASSPGTGVSYEQYF
d_gene: TRBD1
v_gene: TRBV28
abundance: -
j_gene: TRBJ2-7

CDR3nt: TGTGCCAGCAGAACAGGGGCCCCGGATGAGCAGTTCTTC
CDR3aa: CASRTGAPDEQFF
d_gene: TRBD1
v_gene: TRBV28
abundance: -
j_gene: TRBJ2-1

CDR3nt: TGCGCCAGCAGCTCCCGGGGGGGGGAGACCACCTACAATGAGCAGTTCTTC
CDR3aa: CASSSRGGETTYNEQFF
d_gene: TRBD2
v_gene: TRBV5-1
abundance: -
j_gene: TRBJ2-1

CDR3nt: TGTGCCAGCAGTTACGGAGGGGTAGCGAGGTACGAGCAGTACTTC
CDR3aa: CASSYGGVARYEQYF
d_gene: -
v_gene: TRBV6-6
abundance: -
j_gene: TRBJ2-7

CDR3nt: TGTGCCAGCACTCCCGACAGGGGGAATGAAAAACTGTTTTTT
CDR3aa: CASTPDRGNEKLFF
d_gene: TRBD1
v_gene: TRBV2
abundance: -
j_gene: TRBJ1-4

CDR3nt: TGTGCCAGCAGCAAGACTAGCGGGAGGGGTCCTGAGCAGTTCTTC
CDR3aa: CASSKTSGRGPEQFF
d_gene: TRBD2
v_gene: TRBV28
abundance: -
j_gene: TRBJ2-1

CDR3nt: TGTGCCAGCAGCTTATTGGGCACACTGTACCAAGAGACCCAGTACTTC
CDR3aa: CASSLLGTLYQETQYF
d_gene: -
v_gene: TRBV7-9
abundance: -
j_gene: TRBJ2-5

CDR3nt: TGTGCCAGCAGTCCGGGGACAGACTGGGCTTTCTTT
CDR3aa: CASSPGTDWAFF
d_gene: TRBD1
v_gene: TRBV27
abundance: -
j_gene: TRBJ1-1

CDR3nt: TGCGCCAGCAGCACGGGACAGGGATCCTACGAGCAGTACTTC
CDR3aa: CASSTGQGSYEQYF
d_gene: TRBD1
v_gene: TRBV5-1
abundance: once
j_gene: TRBJ2-7

CDR3nt: TGCGCCAGCAGCCAAGTCGGGGGATCTGGAAACACCATATATTTT
CDR3aa: CASSQVGGSGNTIYF
d_gene: -
v_gene: TRBV4-3
abundance: -
j_gene: TRBJ1-3

CDR3nt: TGTGCCAGCTCACCACCGACAGGGATATCTAATGAAAAACTGTTTTTT
CDR3aa: CASSPPTGISNEKLFF
d_gene: TRBD1
v_gene: TRBV18
abundance: -
j_gene: TRBJ1-4

CDR3nt: TGTGCCAGCAGCTTCCCGGGACAGGGGGACTATGGCTACACCTTC
CDR3aa: CASSFPGQGDYGYTF
d_gene: TRBD1
v_gene: TRBV5-4
abundance: few
j_gene: TRBJ1-2

CDR3nt: TGCGCCAGCAGCTTGGCCGGGATTACATCTGGGGCCAACGTCCTGACTTTC
CDR3aa: CASSLAGITSGANVLTF
d_gene: -
v_gene: TRBV5-1
abundance: -
j_gene: TRBJ2-6

CDR3nt: TGTGCCAGCAGTGAAACAATCTCTGGAAACACCATATATTTT
CDR3aa: CASSETISGNTIYF
d_gene: -
v_gene: TRBV25-1
abundance: once
j_gene: TRBJ1-3

CDR3nt: TGCGCCAGCAGCTCGGCCAGCAATCAGCCCCAGCATTTT
CDR3aa: CASSSASNQPQHF
d_gene: -
v_gene: TRBV5-1
abundance: few
j_gene: TRBJ1-5

CDR3nt: TGCAGCGTTGGCAACACAGATACGCAGTATTTT
CDR3aa: CSVGNTDTQYF
d_gene: -
v_gene: TRBV29-1
abundance: -
j_gene: TRBJ2-3

CDR3nt: TGTGCCAGCTCACTTTTGCCGAGCACAGAGGACTATGGCTACACCTTC
CDR3aa: CASSLLPSTEDYGYTF
d_gene: -
v_gene: TRBV18
abundance: -
j_gene: TRBJ1-2

CDR3nt: TGTGCCAGCAGCTTCAGCGAGACCCAGTACTTC
CDR3aa: CASSFSETQYF
d_gene: -
v_gene: TRBV7-9
abundance: -
j_gene: TRBJ2-5

CDR3nt: TGTGCCAGCAGCCAACCAGCGGGAGGCCTAAACACAGATACGCAGTATTTT
CDR3aa: CASSQPAGGLNTDTQYF
d_gene: TRBD2
v_gene: TRBV4-2
abundance: -
j_gene: TRBJ2-3

CDR3nt: TGTGCCAGCAGTTTATGGGGGACGAACACCGGGGAGCTGTTTTTT
CDR3aa: CASSLWGTNTGELFF
d_gene: -
v_gene: TRBV28
abundance: -
j_gene: TRBJ2-2

CDR3nt: TGCGCCAGCAGCCGCGGGGGGGAGCAGTTCTTC
CDR3aa: CASSRGGEQFF
d_gene: TRBD2
v_gene: TRBV4-1
abundance: -
j_gene: TRBJ2-1

CDR3nt: TGTGCCAGTAGTATACAGGGGACTAGCGGGAGCAAGTACAATGAGCAGTTCTTC
CDR3aa: CASSIQGTSGSKYNEQFF
d_gene: TRBD2
v_gene: TRBV19
abundance: -
j_gene: TRBJ2-1

CDR3nt: TGTGCCATCAAAGCAGGGGGCTACACCTTC
CDR3aa: CAIKAGGYTF
d_gene: -
v_gene: TRBV10-3
abundance: -
j_gene: TRBJ1-2

CDR3nt: TGTGCCAGCAGCTTAGCAGGGGGCTACGAGCAGTACTTC
CDR3aa: CASSLAGGYEQYF
d_gene: -
v_gene: TRBV7-2
abundance: -
j_gene: TRBJ2-7

CDR3nt: TGTGCCAGCCTAGTGCAGGGGAACACCATATATTTT
CDR3aa: CASLVQGNTIYF
d_gene: -
v_gene: TRBV27
abundance: -
j_gene: TRBJ1-3

CDR3nt: TGTGCCAGCAGCTTAGGTCGGACGGGCAATCAGCCCCAGCATTTT
CDR3aa: CASSLGRTGNQPQHF
d_gene: -
v_gene: TRBV7-9
abundance: -
j_gene: TRBJ1-5

CDR3nt: TGTGCCAGCAGCCCTCGGGACAGCCACGTGCAGTTCTTC
CDR3aa: CASSPRDSHVQFF
d_gene: TRBD1
v_gene: TRBV11-3
abundance: -
j_gene: TRBJ2-1

CDR3nt: TGCGCCAGCAGCTTGGGACAGGGTCCAGGAAACACCATATATTTT
CDR3aa: CASSLGQGPGNTIYF
d_gene: TRBD1
v_gene: TRBV5-1
abundance: once
j_gene: TRBJ1-3

CDR3nt: TGCGCCAGCAGTGAGACGACGGCTACTGAAGCTTTCTTT
CDR3aa: CASSETTATEAFF
d_gene: -
v_gene: TRBV10-2
abundance: -
j_gene: TRBJ1-1

CDR3nt: TGCGCCAGCAGCTTGGGGGGGTATAGCAATCAGCCCCAGCATTTT
CDR3aa: CASSLGGYSNQPQHF
d_gene: -
v_gene: TRBV5-1
abundance: -
j_gene: TRBJ1-5